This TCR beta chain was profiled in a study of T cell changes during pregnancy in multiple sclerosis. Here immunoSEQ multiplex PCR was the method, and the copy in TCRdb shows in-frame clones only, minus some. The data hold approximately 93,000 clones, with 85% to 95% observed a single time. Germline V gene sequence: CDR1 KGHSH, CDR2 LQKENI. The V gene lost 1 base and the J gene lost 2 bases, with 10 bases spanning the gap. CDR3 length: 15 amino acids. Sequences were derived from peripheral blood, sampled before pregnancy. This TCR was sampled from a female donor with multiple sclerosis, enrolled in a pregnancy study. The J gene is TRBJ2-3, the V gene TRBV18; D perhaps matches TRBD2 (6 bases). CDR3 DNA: TGTGCCAGCTCACCACGCGGACTACACACAGATACGCAGTATTTT. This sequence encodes CASSPRGLHTDTQYF.